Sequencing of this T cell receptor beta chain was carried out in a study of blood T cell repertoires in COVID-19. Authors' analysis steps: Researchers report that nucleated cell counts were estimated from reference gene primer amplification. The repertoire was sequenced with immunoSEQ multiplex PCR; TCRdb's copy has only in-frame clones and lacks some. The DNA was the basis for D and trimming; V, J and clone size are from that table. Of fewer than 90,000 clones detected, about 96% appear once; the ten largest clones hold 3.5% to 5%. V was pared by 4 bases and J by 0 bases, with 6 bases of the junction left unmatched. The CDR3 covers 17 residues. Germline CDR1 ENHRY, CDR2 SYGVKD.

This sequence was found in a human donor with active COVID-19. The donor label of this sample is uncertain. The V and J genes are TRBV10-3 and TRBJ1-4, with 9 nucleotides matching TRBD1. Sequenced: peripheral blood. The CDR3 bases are TGTGCCATCAGTGGGACAGGGGCGGGATCAACTAATGAAAAACTGTTTTTT. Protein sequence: CAISGTGAGSTNEKLFF.